This entry lists 21 T cell receptor beta chains sequenced from one sample in a study of identical twins. Each CDR3 protein is one row after TCRdb ran MiXCR on the 5' RACE reads. The table has 200,000 to 300,000 distinct CDR3 sequences, approximately 12% seen once. These sequences were also reported in another study, on yellow fever vaccine responses in identical twins.

The sequenced material came from memory (CD45RO+) T cells sorted from blood. These receptors all come from a woman between 18 and 29 years old in good health.

The chain combines TRBV2 with TRBJ2-3; the match to TRBD2 covers 7 bases. Germline assignment: CDR1 SNHLY and CDR2 FYNNEI. J gave up 2 bases and V 3 bases, and 2 bases lay outside the gene matches. This CDR3 has 14 amino acids. CDR3 DNA: TGTGCCAGCAGTGAGGCGGGGGTCACAGATACGCAGTATTTT. It encodes CASSEAGVTDTQYF.

The chain recombines TRBV2 with TRBJ2-5; no definite D call. The V gene's germline CDR1 is SNHLY and CDR2 FYNNEI. This CDR3 comprises 13 residues. Trimming stripped 6 bases from V and 1 base from J, with 9 bases between. The CDR3 protein is CASRRHSQETQYF. CDR3 nucleotide sequence: TGTGCCAGCAGGCGGCACAGCCAAGAGACCCAGTACTTC.

The V call is TRBV11-2, the J call TRBJ2-7; the D gene is possibly TRBD1 (6 bases). This CDR3 has 14 residues. Per germline, CDR1 SGHAT and CDR2 FQNNGV. Trimming left V 0 bases short and J 4 bases short, with 10 bases between. The CDR3 spells CASSLDRGAYEQYF. CDR3 DNA sequence: TGTGCCAGCAGCTTAGACAGGGGAGCGTACGAGCAGTACTTC. The variable domain in full, with the rest retrieved from reference TRBV11-2 and TRBJ2-7, is EAGVAQSPRYKIIEKRQSVAFWCNPISGHATLYWYQQILGQGPKLLIQFQNNGVVDDSQLPKDRFSAERLKGVDSTLKIQPAKLEDSAVYLCASSLDRGAYEQYFGPGTRLTVT.

This clonotype has just a few counts. V is TRBV6-5 and J is TRBJ1-1, with D unresolved. CDR1 MNHEY and CDR2 SVGAGI come from the germline V gene. The V end lost 2 bases, the J end lost 1 base, and 8 bases lay between the germline ends. The CDR3 spans 14 residues. The CDR3 reads CASSYQEANTEAFF. CDR3 coding DNA: TGTGCCAGCAGTTACCAGGAAGCGAACACTGAAGCTTTCTTT.

In this sample, this clonotype turned up many times. V usage is TRBV7-2 and J usage is TRBJ1-4, with a tentative D call TRBD1 (6 bases). The V gene lost 1 base and the J gene lost 8 bases, with 11 bases spanning the gap. From germline, CDR1 is SGHTA and CDR2 FQGNSA. The CDR3 is 14 residues long. CDR3 residues: CASSLEQGGEKLFF. For the CDR3, the DNA is TGTGCCAGCAGCTTAGAACAGGGAGGGGAAAAACTGTTTTTT.

This clonotype was seen more than once but under ten times. The chain links TRBV7-2 to TRBJ2-1; 9 bases are shared with TRBD1. Germline CDR1 SGHTA, CDR2 FQGNSA. The CDR3 length is 14 residues. V gave up 6 bases and J gave up 7 bases; unmatched junction bases: 7. The CDR3 region is CASRTGQGHNEQFF. The CDR3 bases are TGTGCCAGCAGGACGGGACAGGGTCATAATGAGCAGTTCTTC.

Concerning this clonotype itself: This may come from a read error, since a much larger clone is one base off. The chain couples TRBV3-1 to TRBJ2-2; 14 bases map to TRBD2. This CDR3 spans 17 amino acids. Germline values: CDR1 LGHDT, CDR2 YNNKEL (reference sequence). CDR3 sequence reads: CACSRTSGRSNTGELFF. CDR3 DNA: TGTGCCTGCAGCCGGACTAGCGGGAGGTCGAACACCGGGGAGCTGTTTTTT.

There are many counts of this clonotype. The chain has TRBV6-2 or TRBV6-3 and TRBJ1-5; a weak D match, TRBD1 (5 bases). Germline CDR1 MNHEY, CDR2 SVGEGT. V was cut by 6 bases and J by 1 base, with 7 bases left in between. The length of the CDR3 is 13 residues. Written as DNA, the CDR3 is TGTGCCAGCAGGTGGGGGAGCAATCAGCCCCAGCATTTT. It is translated as CASRWGSNQPQHF.

The rearrangement uses TRBV2 and TRBJ2-1; 9 nucleotides line up with TRBD2. J lost 0 bases, V lost 1 base, and 4 bases had no gene match. Germline V gives CDR1 SNHLY, CDR2 FYNNEI. The CDR3 runs 17 residues. CDR3 bases: TGTGCCAGCAGTGAAGTGGCGGGGGGGATCTCCTACAATGAGCAGTTCTTC. It is translated as CASSEVAGGISYNEQFF. Full variable domain (rest looked up from reference TRBV2 and TRBJ2-1): EPEVTQTPSHQVTQMGQEVILRCVPISNHLYFYWYRQILGQKVEFLVSFYNNEISEKSEIFDDQFSVERPDGSNFTLKIRSTKLEDSAMYFCASSEVAGGISYNEQFFGPGTRLTVL.

The rearrangement uses TRBV12-5 and TRBJ1-1, with unresolved D. The CDR3 runs to 13 residues. Germline lookup yields CDR1 LGHNT and CDR2 FRNRAP. V was trimmed by 3 bases and J by 0 bases, leaving 5 bases between them. The CDR3 coding sequence is TGTGCTAGTGGTTTCGAGATGAACACTGAAGCTTTCTTT. Translating it yields CASGFEMNTEAFF. The entire variable domain, with the rest obtained from reference TRBV12-5 and TRBJ1-1, is as follows: DARVTQTPRHKVTEMGQEVTMRCQPILGHNTVFWYRQTMMQGLELLAYFRNRAPLDDSGMPKDRFSAEMPDATLATLKIQPSEPRDSAVYFCASGFEMNTEAFFGQGTRLTVV.

The rearrangement joins TRBV29-1 to TRBJ2-6, with D tentatively TRBD1 or TRBD2 (6 bases each). With 4 bases removed from V and 1 base from J, the gap between germline ends came to 11 bases. Looked up from germline, CDR1 is SQVTM and CDR2 is ANQGSEA. The CDR3 sequence is 15 residues long. CDR3 bases: TGCAGCGTTGTCGGGGGCGCTTCTGGGGCCAACGTCCTGACTTTC. It encodes CSVVGGASGANVLTF.

This clonotype was recorded at least ten times. The chain carries TRBV18 and TRBJ2-2; D not certain. V gave up 2 bases and J gave up 7 bases, with 14 bases separating them. Germline V gene data show CDR1 as KGHSH and CDR2 as LQKENI. There are 15 residues in the CDR3. CDR3 protein: CASSPRGSTGGELFF. The CDR3 DNA reads TGTGCCAGCTCACCAAGAGGCTCTACCGGCGGGGAGCTGTTTTTT.

The chain joins TRBV5-1 to TRBJ2-3; 8 bases are shared with TRBD1. The germline CDR1 and CDR2 sequences are SGHRS and YFSETQ. With 6 bases clipped from V and 0 bases from J, the junction kept 6 bases outside the gene matches. The CDR3 extends over 15 amino acids. The CDR3 spells CASTATGVSTDTQYF. In DNA form, the CDR3 reads TGCGCCAGCACCGCGACAGGGGTTAGCACAGATACGCAGTATTTT.

This clonotype has a count of ten or more. The junction departs from the called germline gene at one end, perhaps through a read error. V and J are TRBV7-2 and TRBJ1-2, with D maybe TRBD1 (5 bases). CDR3 size: 12 residues. Germline assignment: CDR1 SGHTA and CDR2 FQGNSA. The CDR3 DNA reads TGTGCCAGCAGCACTATGGTGACAGCCGGTAAATTC. Translation gives CASSTMVTAGKF.

This clonotype came up a few times. This chain joins TRBV7-9 and TRBJ2-1; TRBD2 aligns across 8 bases. Trimming removed 1 base from V and 6 bases from J; junction bases left unmatched: 5. The CDR3 length is 15 residues. Germline loops: CDR1 SEHNR, CDR2 FQNEAQ (reference sequence). CDR3: CASSLVARGVNEQFF. CDR3 DNA: TGTGCCAGCAGCTTAGTGGCGCGGGGGGTCAATGAGCAGTTCTTC.

The chain is built from TRBV6-1 and TRBJ1-6; D might be TRBD1 (6 bases). The germline V gene has CDR1 MNHNS and CDR2 SASEGT. The CDR3 is 15 amino acids. Trimming removed 0 bases from V and 9 bases from J, with 12 bases in between. The CDR3 loop reads CASSEARGAISPLHF. The DNA for the CDR3 is TGTGCCAGCAGTGAAGCACGGGGGGCGATTTCACCCCTCCACTTT.

This rearrangement joins TRBV7-7 to TRBJ2-7; D is perhaps TRBD1 (6 bases). Germline V gene sequence: CDR1 SSHAT, CDR2 FNYEAQ (reference sequence). The CDR3 is 18 amino acids. The V gene lost 9 bases and the J gene lost 6 bases, with 33 bases spanning the gap. CDR3: CARGDTKGSSFVMSEQYF. The CDR3 DNA reads as TGTGCCAGGGGGGACACTAAGGGGTCTTCATTTGTAATGTCCGAGCAGTACTTC. The full variable domain, rest sourced from reference TRBV7-7 and TRBJ2-7, is GAGVSQSPRYKVTKRGQDVTLRCDPISSHATLYWYQQALGQGPEFLTYFNYEAQPDKSGLPSDRFSAERPEGSISTLTIQRTEQRDSAMYRCARGDTKGSSFVMSEQYFGPGTRLTVT.

This clonotype was seen at least ten times. The V call is TRBV6-5, the J call TRBJ2-1; the D call may be TRBD1 or TRBD2 (5 bases each). V was clipped by 4 bases and J by 1 base, with 14 bases between them. The germline gives CDR1 MNHEY, CDR2 SVGAGI. The CDR3 contains 16 residues. The CDR3 region has the DNA TGTGCCAGCAGTTCGCTTCTAGGGGAGTCCTACAATGAGCAGTTCTTC. Its translation is CASSSLLGESYNEQFF.

The rearrangement joins TRBV21-1 to TRBJ2-3; the tabulated D call, TRBD1, remains unverified against the DNA. TRBV21-1 is listed as a pseudogene. The CDR3 is 16 residues long. The CDR3 DNA sequence: TGTGCCAGCAGCAACCTACAGGGGATTGGGGCGGATACGCAGTATTTT. Its protein product is CASSNLQGIGADTQYF.

The sample holds a few counts of this clonotype. This chain connects TRBV5-6 to TRBJ2-2; TRBD1 matches 12 bases. This CDR3 has 17 residues. CDR1 SGHDT and CDR2 YYEEEE come from the germline V gene. With V trimmed by 1 base and J by 6 bases, 7 bases remained unmatched. CDR3 loop: CASSLTGQGAWAGELFF. The CDR3 bases are TGTGCCAGCAGCTTGACGGGACAGGGGGCCTGGGCCGGGGAGCTGTTTTTT.

J is TRBJ2-7 and V is TRBV20-1; 9 bases match TRBD2. CDR1 is DFQATT and CDR2 is SNEGSKA in the germline V gene (reference sequence). CDR3 length: 15 amino acids. The trim removed 0 bases at V and 5 bases at J, leaving 8 bases unmatched. The CDR3 DNA sequence: TGCAGTGCTAGAGATAGGTTTCTAGCGGGGCACGAGCAGTACTTC. It encodes CSARDRFLAGHEQYF.